This T cell receptor (beta chain) derives from a study of blood T cell repertoires in COVID-19 (dated by TCRdb to about 2020). For the wider study: Samples from collaborators originated in the United States, Italy and Spain and spanned both the acute and convalescent phases of COVID-19. Deeply sampled blood TCRbeta repertoires from subjects exposed to, actively infected with, or recovered from COVID-19 were included in the dataset. The repertoires were made available in a free public database intended to serve as a resource for research on the immune response to SARS-CoV-2. HLA class I and class II types, where available, came from metadata supplied by the sample provider rather than from assay-based typing. Samples were obtained from the ongoing ImmuneRACE study (first 160 participants) and from over a thousand subjects provided by 6 global collaborators. The material from the prospective study consisted of cDNA or gDNA derived from T cells, B-cell-depleted T cells, or PBMCs. The sample metadata nearly always contained a de-identified subject ID, COVID-19 status, age in years and sex. Here is what the overall study found, with its caveats: The amount of clinical and demographic metadata varied by source and participant and was provided uncurated.

The immunoSEQ Assay, a bias-controlled multiplex PCR, was used to amplify TCRbeta CDR3 regions from genomic DNA. The authors' analysis ran thus. The number of nucleated cells in each sample was estimated from the amplification of reference gene primers within the assay. To quantify the absolute abundance of each unique TCRbeta CDR3 rearrangement, sequence reads were collapsed and filtered. Productive Simpson clonality was computed per sample as the square root of Simpson's diversity index over productive rearrangements. TCRdb obtained this table from immuneACCESS and retained in-frame rearrangements with V and J assigned. These tables miss some clones; where compared with another copy, unresolved V genes account for less than half of the shortfall, and the remainder is unexplained. V and J calls plus clone size are reproduced from that table; the DNA served to infer D and trimming. This sample gives some 260,000 clones in total; around nine tenths of them show up just once. The top ten clonotypes cover about 3% of the sample.

Via the germline V gene, CDR1 is MDHEN and CDR2 SYDVKM. Relative to germline, V is missing 4 bases and J is missing 5 bases, with 13 bases of the junction outside any gene match. There are 17 amino acids in the CDR3, from cysteine to phenylalanine inclusive. Left in the record is the CDR3 DNA by itself, 51 bases read in frame from the first base. Collaborating institutions collected whole blood in K2EDTA tubes following their own protocols. For TCRbeta analysis, collaborators shipped samples as frozen whole blood, isolated PBMCs, or DNA extracted from either of those sample types. A remark on this clone: Its binding antigen is unknown. Within one base of it there is no much larger clone, and no base qualities were kept.

The receptor's source is a man aged 18 to 29 with active or convalescent COVID-19. Material: peripheral blood. Here the chain combines TRBV28 and TRBJ1-5, with 8 bases aligning to TRBD1. The DNA sequence is given as TGTGCCAGCAGTTCGCGGCAGGGGGCGAGGGAGTATCAGCCCCAGCATTTT. Protein translation: CASSSRQGAREYQPQHF.